This T cell receptor beta chain emerged from a study of shared clonotypes between healthy human individuals. Study-wide results and limits: Generally, naive subsets (rather than memory subsets) showed larger estimated richness.

Worth noting for this clone: The antigen is not known.

Sorted-subset replicate PCRs used 150 to 250 ng of genomic DNA. This amount corresponded to tens of thousands of T cell genomes. Sequencing was performed with immunoSEQ multiplex PCR; in TCRdb, only in-frame clones are kept and a portion is missing. The sample holds over a million clones, around 74% seen once. The investigators split CD4+ cells into a CD45RA+ naive subset and a CD45RA-negative memory subset. The CDR3 is 16 amino acids. The V gene's germline CDR1 is MDHEN and CDR2 SYDVKM. The trim removed 4 bases at V and 6 bases at J, leaving 11 bases unmatched. This sequence was found in a man aged 18 to 30 in good health. The chain has TRBV28 and TRBJ2-1, with TRBD2 identical over 8 bases. The source material was memory CD4+ T cells sorted from blood. Subset described: CD45RA-negative fraction. CDR3 protein: CASSWGGGRPGNEQFF. DNA of the CDR3: TGTGCCAGCAGTTGGGGCGGGGGGCGCCCGGGCAATGAGCAGTTCTTC.